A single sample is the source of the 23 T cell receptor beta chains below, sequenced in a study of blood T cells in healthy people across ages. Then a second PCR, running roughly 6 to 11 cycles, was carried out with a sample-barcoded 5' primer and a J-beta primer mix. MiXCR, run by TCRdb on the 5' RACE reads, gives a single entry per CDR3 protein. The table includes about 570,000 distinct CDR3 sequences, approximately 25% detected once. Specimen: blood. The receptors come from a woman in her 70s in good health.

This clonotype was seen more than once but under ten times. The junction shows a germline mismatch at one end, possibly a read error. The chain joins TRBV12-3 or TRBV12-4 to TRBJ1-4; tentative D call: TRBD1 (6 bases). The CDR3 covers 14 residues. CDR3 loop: CASSHPTGNEKLLF. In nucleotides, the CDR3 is TGTGCCAGCAGTCATCCTACAGGGAATGAAAAACTGCTTTTT.

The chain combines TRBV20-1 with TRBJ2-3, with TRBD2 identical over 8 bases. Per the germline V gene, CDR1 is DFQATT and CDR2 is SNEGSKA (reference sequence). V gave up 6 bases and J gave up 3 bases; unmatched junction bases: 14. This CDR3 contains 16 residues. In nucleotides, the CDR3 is TGCAGTGCGCCACCCCCGGGGGAGCGGGGGACAGATACGCAGTATTTT. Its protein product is CSAPPPGERGTDTQYF.

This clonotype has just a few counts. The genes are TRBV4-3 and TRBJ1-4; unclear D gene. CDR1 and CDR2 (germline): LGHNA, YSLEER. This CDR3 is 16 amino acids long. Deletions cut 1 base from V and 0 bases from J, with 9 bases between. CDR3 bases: TGCGCCAGCAGCCAAGGGAATGTTGCAACTAATGAAAAACTGTTTTTT. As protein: CASSQGNVATNEKLFF.

CDR3 sequence: CASSVLAGGQDTQYF. The CDR3 DNA reads as TGCGCCAGCAGCGTACTAGCGGGGGGGCAAGATACGCAGTATTTT. V is TRBV5-1 and J is TRBJ2-3, with 13 bases aligning to TRBD2. With 4 bases clipped from V and 5 bases from J, the junction kept 4 bases outside the gene matches. The CDR3 length is 15 residues. Germline CDR1 SGHRS, CDR2 YFSETQ.

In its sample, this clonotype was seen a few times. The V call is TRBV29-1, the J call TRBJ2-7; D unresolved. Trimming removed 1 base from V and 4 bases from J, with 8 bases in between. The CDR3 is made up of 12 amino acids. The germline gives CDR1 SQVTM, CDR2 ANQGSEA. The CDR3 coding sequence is TGCAGCGTTGAAGGAACAGATTACGAGCAGTACTTC. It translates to CSVEGTDYEQYF.

The CDR3 is CASSFRPIAVSSYNEQFF. DNA for the CDR3: TGTGCCAGCAGTTTTCGTCCTATAGCGGTGAGCTCCTACAATGAGCAGTTCTTC. The chain employs TRBV12-3 or TRBV12-4 and TRBJ2-1; TRBD2 is a possible D gene (6 bases). This CDR3 region has 18 residues. V lost 3 bases and J lost 0, with 18 bases in between.

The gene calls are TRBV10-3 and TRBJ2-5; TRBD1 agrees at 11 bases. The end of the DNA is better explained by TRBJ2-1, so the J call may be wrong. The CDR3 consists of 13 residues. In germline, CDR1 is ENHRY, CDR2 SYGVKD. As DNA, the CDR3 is TGTGCCACCTTACCGGGACAGGGGGGTGAGCAGTTCTTC. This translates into CATLPGQGGEQFF.

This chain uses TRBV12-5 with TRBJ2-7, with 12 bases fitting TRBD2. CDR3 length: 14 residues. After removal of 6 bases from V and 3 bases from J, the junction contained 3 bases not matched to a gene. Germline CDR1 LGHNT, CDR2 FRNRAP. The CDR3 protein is CASGLTSGGYEQYF. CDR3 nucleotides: TGTGCTAGTGGCTTGACTAGCGGGGGCTACGAGCAGTACTTC.

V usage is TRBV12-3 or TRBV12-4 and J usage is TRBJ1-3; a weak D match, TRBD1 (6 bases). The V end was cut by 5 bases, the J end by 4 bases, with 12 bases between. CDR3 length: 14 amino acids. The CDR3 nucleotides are TGTGCCAGCAGTCTTCAGGGGCGCGGAAACACCATATATTTT. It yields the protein CASSLQGRGNTIYF.

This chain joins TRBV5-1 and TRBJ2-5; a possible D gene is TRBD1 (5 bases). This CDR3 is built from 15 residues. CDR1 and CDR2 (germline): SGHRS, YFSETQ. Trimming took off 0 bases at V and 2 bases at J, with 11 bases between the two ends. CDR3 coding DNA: TGCGCCAGCAGCTTGGGGGGCAGCCAGCAAGAGACCCAGTACTTC. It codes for CASSLGGSQQETQYF.

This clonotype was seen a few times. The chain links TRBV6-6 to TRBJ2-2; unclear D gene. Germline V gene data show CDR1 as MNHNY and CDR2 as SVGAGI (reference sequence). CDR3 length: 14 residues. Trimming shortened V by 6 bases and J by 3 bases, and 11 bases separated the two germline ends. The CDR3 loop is CASSRNGDTGELFF. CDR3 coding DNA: TGTGCCAGCAGCCGAAACGGTGACACCGGGGAGCTGTTTTTT.

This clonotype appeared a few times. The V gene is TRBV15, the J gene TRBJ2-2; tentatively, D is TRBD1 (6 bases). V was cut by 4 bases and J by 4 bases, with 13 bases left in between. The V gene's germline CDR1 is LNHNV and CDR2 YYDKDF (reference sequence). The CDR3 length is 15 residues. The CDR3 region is CATSKRGTSTGELFF. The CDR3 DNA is TGTGCCACCAGCAAGAGGGGGACCTCCACCGGGGAGCTGTTTTTT.

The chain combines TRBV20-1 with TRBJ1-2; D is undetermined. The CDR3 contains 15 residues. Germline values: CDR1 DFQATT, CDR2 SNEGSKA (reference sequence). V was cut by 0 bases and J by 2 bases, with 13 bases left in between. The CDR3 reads CSARDLREENYGYTF. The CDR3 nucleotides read TGCAGTGCTAGAGATTTACGGGAGGAAAACTATGGCTACACCTTC.

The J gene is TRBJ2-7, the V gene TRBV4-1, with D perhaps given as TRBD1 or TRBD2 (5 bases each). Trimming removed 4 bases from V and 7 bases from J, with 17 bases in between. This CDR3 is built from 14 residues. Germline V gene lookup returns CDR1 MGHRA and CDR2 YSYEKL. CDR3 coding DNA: TGCGCCAGCAGCCTAAAATCTTTGGGGGAGGAGCAGTACTTC. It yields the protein CASSLKSLGEEQYF.

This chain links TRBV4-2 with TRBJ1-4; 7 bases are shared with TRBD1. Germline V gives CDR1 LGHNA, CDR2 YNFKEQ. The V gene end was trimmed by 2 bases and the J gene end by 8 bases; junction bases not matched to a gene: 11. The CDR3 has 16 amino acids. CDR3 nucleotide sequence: TGTGCCAGCAGCCAACCTCCGGGACAGAATTCCGAAAAACTGTTTTTT. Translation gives CASSQPPGQNSEKLFF.

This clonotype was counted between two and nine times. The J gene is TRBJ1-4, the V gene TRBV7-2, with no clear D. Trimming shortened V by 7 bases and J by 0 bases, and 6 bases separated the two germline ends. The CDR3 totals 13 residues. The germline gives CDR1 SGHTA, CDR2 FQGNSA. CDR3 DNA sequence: TGTGCCAGCACCCCGACAACTAATGAAAAACTGTTTTTT. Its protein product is CASTPTTNEKLFF.

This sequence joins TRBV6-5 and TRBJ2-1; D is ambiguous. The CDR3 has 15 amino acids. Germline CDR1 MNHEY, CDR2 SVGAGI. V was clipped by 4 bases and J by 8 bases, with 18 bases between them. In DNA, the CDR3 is TGTGCCAGCAGTTTAGCCTCGGCTGGCATCTATGAGCAGTTCTTC. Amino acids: CASSLASAGIYEQFF.

This CDR3 reads CASMGQSTDTQYF. In nucleotides, the CDR3 is TGCGCCAGTATGGGACAGTCCACAGATACGCAGTATTTT. The V and J genes are TRBV5-1 and TRBJ2-3; 7 nucleotides match TRBD1. The CDR3 consists of 13 residues. The ends lost 8 bases at V and 2 bases at J; junction bases unmatched: 5. Germline-derived CDR1 and CDR2 are SGHRS and YFSETQ.

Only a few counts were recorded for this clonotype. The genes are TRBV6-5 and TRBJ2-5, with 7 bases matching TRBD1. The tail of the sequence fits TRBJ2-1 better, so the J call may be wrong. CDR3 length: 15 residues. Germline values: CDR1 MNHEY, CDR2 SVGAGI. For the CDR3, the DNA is TGTGCCAGCAGGCGACAGGGTTATAACTACAATGAGCAGTTCTTC. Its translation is CASRRQGYNYNEQFF.

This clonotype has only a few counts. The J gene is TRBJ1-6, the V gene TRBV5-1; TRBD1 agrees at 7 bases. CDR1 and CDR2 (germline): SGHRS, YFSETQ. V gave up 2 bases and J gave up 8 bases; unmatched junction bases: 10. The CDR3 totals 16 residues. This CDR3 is CASSFGTVGSDSPLHF. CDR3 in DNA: TGCGCCAGCAGCTTCGGGACAGTTGGGTCGGATTCACCCCTCCACTTT.

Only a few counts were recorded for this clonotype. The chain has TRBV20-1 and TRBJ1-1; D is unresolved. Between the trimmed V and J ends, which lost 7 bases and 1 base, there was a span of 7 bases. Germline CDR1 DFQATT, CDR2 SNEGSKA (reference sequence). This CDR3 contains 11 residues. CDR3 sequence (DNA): TGCAGTGTACTCGAGAACACTGAAGCTTTCTTT. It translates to CSVLENTEAFF.

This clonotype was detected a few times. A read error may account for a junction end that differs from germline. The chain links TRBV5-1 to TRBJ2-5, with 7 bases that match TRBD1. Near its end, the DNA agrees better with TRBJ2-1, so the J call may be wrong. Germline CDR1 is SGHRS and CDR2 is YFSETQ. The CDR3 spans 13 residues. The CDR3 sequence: CVSSSTGVDEQFF. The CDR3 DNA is TGCGTCAGCAGCTCAACAGGGGTCGATGAGCAGTTCTTC.

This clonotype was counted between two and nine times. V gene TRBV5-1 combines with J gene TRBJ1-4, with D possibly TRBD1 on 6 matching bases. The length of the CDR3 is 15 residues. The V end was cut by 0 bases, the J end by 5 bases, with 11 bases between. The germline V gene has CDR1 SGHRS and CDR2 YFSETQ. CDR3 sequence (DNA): TGCGCCAGCAGCTTGGTCGGACAGTCGAATGAAAAACTGTTTTTT. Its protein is CASSLVGQSNEKLFF.